Listed here are 3 T cell receptor beta chains from one sample, sequenced in a study of T cells after yellow fever vaccination (dated by TCRdb to between 2018 and 2020). Libraries came from 5' RACE. The instrument given in TCRdb is Illumina NovaSeq 6000. Using fastp trimming at Q25 and MiXCR clonotype assembly, TCRdb reanalyzed the public sequencing data and kept in-frame beta chains. Here each entry gathers all rows of one CDR3 protein and keeps the most common genes and DNA. In this sample the table shows around 320,000 distinct CDR3 sequences, approximately 10% of which occur a single time. Approximately 3.5% of the sample rests with the top ten. This specimen's treatment or condition label, per the study, means: live attenuated yellow fever vaccine strain. This material consisted of CD4+ T cells sorted from PBMCs, taken 5 days after the yellow fever booster vaccination. These receptors all come from a man younger than 30 who received the YFV17D yellow fever vaccine.

The table lists this clonotype with a few counts. The rearrangement links TRBV24-1 to TRBJ1-5; possible D gene TRBD1, 5 bases. This CDR3 comprises 17 residues. Germline V lookup: CDR1 KGHDR, CDR2 SFDVKD. The ends were cut back, 0 bases at V and 5 bases at J, with 16 bases in the middle. The CDR3, as DNA: TGTGCCACCAGTGATTTGAGGATCGGGGCACGCGATCAGCCCCAGCATTTT. This gives the protein CATSDLRIGARDQPQHF.

This clonotype was counted between two and nine times. CDR3 in amino acids: CASSLAPPLYGYTF. The CDR3 DNA reads TGTGCCAGCAGCTTGGCCCCCCCGTTATATGGCTACACCTTC. The chain uses TRBV5-6 and TRBJ1-2; no definite D call. The V and J ends lost 0 bases and 5 bases respectively, with 11 bases between them. In germline, CDR1 is SGHDT, CDR2 YYEEEE. This CDR3 is built from 14 residues.

This clonotype occurred many times. The J gene is TRBJ2-7, the V gene TRBV10-2; D gene unclear. Trimming took 4 bases from V and 4 from J, leaving 5 bases between them. Germline-derived CDR1 and CDR2 are WSHSY and SAAADI. This CDR3 region has 11 residues. The CDR3 coding sequence is TGCGCCAGCAGTGGGGGTTACGAGCAGTACTTC. Its protein product is CASSGGYEQYF.